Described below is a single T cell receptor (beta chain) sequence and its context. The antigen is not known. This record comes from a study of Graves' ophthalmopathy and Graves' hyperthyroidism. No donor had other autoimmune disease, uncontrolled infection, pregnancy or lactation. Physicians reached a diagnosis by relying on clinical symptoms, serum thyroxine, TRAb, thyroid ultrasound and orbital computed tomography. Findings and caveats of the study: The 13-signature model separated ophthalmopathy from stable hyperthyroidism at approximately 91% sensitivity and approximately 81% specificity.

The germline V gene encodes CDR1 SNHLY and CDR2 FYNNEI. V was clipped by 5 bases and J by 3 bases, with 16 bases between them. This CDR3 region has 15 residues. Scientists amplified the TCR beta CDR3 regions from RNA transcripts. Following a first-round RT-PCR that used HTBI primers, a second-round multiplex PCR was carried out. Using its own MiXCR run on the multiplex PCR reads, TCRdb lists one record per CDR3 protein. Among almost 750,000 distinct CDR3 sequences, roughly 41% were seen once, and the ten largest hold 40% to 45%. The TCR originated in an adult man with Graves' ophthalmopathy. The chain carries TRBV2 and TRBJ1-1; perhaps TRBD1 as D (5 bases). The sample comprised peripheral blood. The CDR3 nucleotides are TGTGCCAGCAGTTTCGGAGGGGACGGGTACACTGAAGCTTTCTTT. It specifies CASSFGGDGYTEAFF.